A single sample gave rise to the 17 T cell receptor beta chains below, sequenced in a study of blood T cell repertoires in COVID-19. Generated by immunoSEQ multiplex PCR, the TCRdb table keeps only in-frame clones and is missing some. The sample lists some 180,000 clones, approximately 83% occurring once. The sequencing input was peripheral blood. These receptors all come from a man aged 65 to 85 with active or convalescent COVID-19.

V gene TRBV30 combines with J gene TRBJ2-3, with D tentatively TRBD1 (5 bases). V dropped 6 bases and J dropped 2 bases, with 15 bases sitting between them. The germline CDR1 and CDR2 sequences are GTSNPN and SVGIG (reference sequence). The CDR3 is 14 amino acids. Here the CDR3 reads CACERVGPTDTQYF. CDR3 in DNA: TGTGCCTGTGAAAGGGTGGGGCCCACAGATACGCAGTATTTT.

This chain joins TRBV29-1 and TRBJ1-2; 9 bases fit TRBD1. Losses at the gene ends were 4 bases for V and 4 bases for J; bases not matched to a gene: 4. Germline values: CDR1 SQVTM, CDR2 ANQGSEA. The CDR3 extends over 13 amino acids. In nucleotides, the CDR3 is TGCAGCGTTGGGGACAGGGCGACCTATGGCTACACCTTC. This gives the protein CSVGDRATYGYTF.

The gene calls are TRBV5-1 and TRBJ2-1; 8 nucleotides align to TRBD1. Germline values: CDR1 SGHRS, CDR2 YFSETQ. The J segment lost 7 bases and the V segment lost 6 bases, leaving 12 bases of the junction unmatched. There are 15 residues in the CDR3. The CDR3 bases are TGCGCCAGCAACCTGATGACAGGGGCGGGGAATGAGCAGTTCTTC. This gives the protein CASNLMTGAGNEQFF.

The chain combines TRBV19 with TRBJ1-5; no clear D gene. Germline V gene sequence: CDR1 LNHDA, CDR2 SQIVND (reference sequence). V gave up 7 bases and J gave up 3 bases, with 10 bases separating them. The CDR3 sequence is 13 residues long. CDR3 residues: CASTRQYNQPQHF. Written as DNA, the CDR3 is TGTGCCAGTACTAGGCAGTACAATCAGCCCCAGCATTTT.

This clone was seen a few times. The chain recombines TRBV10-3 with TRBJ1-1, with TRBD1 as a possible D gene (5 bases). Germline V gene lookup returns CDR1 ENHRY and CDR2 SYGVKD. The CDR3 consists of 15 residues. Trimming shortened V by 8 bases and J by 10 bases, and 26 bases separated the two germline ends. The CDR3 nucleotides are TGTGCCATCGCCCAGGGTGTCGGGGAGGCTCAACCAGCTTTCTTT. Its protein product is CAIAQGVGEAQPAFF.

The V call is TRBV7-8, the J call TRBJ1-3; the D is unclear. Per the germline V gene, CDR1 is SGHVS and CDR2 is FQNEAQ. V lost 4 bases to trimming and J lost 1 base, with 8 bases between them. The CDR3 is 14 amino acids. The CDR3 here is CASSSSASGNTIYF. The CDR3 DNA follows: TGTGCCAGCAGCTCCTCAGCGTCTGGAAACACCATATATTTT. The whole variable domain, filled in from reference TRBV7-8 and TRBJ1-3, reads GAGVSQSPRYKVAKRGQDVALRCDPISGHVSLFWYQQALGQGPEFLTYFQNEAQLDKSGLPSDRFFAERPEGSVSTLKIQRTQQEDSAVYLCASSSSASGNTIYFGEGSWLTVV.

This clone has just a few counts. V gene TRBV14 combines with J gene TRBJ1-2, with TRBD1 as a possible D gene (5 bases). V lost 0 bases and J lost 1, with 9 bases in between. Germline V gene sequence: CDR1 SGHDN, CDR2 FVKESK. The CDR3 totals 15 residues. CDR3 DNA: TGTGCCAGCAGCCAAGATCAGGGTTTTAACTATGGCTACACCTTC. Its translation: CASSQDQGFNYGYTF.

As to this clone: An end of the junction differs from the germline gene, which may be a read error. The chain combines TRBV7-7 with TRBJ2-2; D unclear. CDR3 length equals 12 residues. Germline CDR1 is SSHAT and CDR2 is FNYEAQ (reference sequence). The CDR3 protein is CASSISAGELFF. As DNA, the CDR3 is TGTGCTAGCAGCATATCAGCCGGGGAGCTGTTTTTT.

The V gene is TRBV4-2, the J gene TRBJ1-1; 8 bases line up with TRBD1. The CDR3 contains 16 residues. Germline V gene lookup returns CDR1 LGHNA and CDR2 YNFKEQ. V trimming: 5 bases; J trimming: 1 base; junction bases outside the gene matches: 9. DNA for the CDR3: TGTGCCAGCAGCAACGGACAGGGAGGTGGGAACACTGAAGCTTTCTTT. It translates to CASSNGQGGGNTEAFF.

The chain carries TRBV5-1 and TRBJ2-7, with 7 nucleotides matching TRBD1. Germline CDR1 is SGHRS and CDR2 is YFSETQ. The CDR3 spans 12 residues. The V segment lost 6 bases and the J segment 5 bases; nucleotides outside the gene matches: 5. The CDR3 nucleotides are TGCGCCAGCACTTCGACAGGGCACGAGCAGTACTTC. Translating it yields CASTSTGHEQYF.

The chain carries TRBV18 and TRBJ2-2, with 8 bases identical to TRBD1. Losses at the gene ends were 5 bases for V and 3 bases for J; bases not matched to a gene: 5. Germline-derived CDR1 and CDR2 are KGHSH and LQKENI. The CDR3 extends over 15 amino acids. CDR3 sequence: CASSTGDRHTGELFF. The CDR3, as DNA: TGTGCCAGCTCAACAGGGGACAGGCACACCGGGGAGCTGTTTTTT.

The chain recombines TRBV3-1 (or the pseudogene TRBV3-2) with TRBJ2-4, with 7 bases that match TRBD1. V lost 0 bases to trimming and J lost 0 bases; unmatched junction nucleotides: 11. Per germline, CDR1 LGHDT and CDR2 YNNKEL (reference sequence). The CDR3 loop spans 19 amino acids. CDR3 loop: CASSQDRGQAQLAKNIQYF. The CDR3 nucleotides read TGTGCCAGCAGCCAAGATCGCGGACAGGCCCAACTAGCCAAAAACATTCAGTACTTC.

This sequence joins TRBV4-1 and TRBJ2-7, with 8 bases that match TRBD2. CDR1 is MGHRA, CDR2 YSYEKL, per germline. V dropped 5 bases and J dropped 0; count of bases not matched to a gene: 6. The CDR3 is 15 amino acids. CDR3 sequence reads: CASSYTSGASYEQYF. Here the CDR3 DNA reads TGCGCCAGCAGCTATACTAGCGGAGCCTCCTACGAGCAGTACTTC.

The CDR3 loop reads CASSSAGTGTQETQYF. In DNA, the CDR3 is TGTGCCAGCAGCTCCGCCGGGACAGGAACACAAGAGACCCAGTACTTC. The gene calls are TRBV7-9 and TRBJ2-5, with TRBD1 identical over 8 bases. J was trimmed by 2 bases and V by 4 bases; bases with no gene match: 9. Germline V gives CDR1 SEHNR, CDR2 FQNEAQ (reference sequence). The CDR3 covers 16 residues.

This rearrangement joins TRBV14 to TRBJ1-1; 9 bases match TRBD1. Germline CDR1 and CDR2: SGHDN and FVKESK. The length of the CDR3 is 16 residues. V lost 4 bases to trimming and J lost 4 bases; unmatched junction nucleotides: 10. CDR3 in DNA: TGTGCCAGCAGCCGACAAGAAACAGGGGGCGGCACTGAAGCTTTCTTT. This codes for CASSRQETGGGTEAFF.

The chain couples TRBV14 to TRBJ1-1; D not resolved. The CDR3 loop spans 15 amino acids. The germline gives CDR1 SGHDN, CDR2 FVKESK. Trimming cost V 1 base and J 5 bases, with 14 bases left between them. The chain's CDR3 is CASSQVRHPDTEAFF. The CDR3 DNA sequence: TGTGCCAGCAGCCAAGTTAGACACCCAGATACTGAAGCTTTCTTT.

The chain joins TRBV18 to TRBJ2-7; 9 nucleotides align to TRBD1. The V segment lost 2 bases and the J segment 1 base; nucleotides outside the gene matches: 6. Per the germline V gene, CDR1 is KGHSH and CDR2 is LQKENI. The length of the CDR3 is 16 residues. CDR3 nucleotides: TGTGCCAGCTCACCAAGGGGACAGGGAGAGTCCTACGAGCAGTACTTC. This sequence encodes CASSPRGQGESYEQYF.